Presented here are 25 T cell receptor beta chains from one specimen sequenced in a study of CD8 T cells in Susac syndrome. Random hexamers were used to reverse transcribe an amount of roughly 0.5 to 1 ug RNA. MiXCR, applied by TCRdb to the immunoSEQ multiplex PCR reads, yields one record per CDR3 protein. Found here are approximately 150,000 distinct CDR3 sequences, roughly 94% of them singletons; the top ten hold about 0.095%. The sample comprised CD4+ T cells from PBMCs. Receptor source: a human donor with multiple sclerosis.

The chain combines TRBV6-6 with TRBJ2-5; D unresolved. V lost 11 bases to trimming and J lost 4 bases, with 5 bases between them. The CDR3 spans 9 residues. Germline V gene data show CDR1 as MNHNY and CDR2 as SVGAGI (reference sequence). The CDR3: CASGETQYF. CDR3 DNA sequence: TGTGCCTCAGGAGAGACCCAGTACTTC.

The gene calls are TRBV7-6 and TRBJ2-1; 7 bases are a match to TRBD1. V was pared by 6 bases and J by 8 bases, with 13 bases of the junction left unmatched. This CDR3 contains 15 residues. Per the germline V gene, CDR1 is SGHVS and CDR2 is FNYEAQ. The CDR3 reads CASSRRRDSRDEQFF. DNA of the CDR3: TGTGCCAGCAGTCGGAGAAGGGACAGTCGGGATGAGCAGTTCTTC.

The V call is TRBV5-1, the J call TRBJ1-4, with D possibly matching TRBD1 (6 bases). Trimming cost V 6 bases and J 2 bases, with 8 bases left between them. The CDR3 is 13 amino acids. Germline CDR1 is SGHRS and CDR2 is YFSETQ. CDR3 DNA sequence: TGCGCCAGCAAAGACAGGACTAATGAAAAACTGTTTTTT. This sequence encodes CASKDRTNEKLFF.

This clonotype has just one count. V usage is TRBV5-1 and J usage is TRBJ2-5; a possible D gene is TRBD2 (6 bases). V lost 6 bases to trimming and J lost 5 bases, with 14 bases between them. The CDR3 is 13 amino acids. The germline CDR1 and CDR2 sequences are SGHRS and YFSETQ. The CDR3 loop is CASNFPGEETQYF. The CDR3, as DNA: TGCGCCAGCAATTTCCCGGGGGAGGAGACCCAGTACTTC.

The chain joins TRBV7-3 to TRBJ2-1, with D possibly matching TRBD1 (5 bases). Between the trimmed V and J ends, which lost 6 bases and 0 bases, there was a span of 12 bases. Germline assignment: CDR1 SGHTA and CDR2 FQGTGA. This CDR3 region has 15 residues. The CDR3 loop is CASSLRQSSYNEQFF. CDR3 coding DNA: TGTGCCAGCAGTTTGAGACAGAGCTCCTACAATGAGCAGTTCTTC.

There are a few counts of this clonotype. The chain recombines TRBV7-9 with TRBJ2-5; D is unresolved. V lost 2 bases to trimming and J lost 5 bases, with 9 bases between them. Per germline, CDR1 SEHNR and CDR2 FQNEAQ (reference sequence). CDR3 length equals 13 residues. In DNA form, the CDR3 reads TGTGCCAGCAGCTTAACTCCTGGGGAGACCCAGTACTTC. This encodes CASSLTPGETQYF.

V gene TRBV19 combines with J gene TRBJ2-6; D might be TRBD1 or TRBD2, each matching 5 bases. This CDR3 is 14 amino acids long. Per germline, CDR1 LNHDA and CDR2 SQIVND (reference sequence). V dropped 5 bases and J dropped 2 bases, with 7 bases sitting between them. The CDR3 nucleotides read TGTGCCAGTAGTGAGGGGCCTGGGGCCAACGTCCTGACTTTC. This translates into CASSEGPGANVLTF.

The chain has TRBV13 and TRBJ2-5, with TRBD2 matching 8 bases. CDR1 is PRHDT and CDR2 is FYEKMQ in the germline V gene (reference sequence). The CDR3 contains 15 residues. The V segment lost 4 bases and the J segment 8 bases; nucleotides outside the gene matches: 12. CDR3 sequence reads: CASSSLESGRSTQYF. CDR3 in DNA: TGTGCCAGCAGCTCCTTGGAGAGCGGGAGAAGTACCCAGTACTTC. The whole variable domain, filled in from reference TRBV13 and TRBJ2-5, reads AAGVIQSPRHLIKEKRETATLKCYPIPRHDTVYWYQQGPGQDPQFLISFYEKMQSDKGSIPDRFSAQQFSDYHSELNMSSLELGDSALYFCASSSLESGRSTQYFGPGTRLLVL.

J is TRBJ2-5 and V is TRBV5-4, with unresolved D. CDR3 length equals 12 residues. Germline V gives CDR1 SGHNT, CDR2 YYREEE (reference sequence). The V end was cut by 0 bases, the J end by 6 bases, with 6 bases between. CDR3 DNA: TGTGCCAGCAGCTTGGACACCAAGACCCAGTACTTC. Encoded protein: CASSLDTKTQYF.

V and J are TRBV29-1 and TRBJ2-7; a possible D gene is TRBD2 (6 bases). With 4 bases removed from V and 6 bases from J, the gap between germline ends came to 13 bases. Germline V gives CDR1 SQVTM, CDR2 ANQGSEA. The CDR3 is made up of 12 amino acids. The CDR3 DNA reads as TGCAGCGTTGGGGTCGGGGGACTCGAGCAGTACTTC. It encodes CSVGVGGLEQYF.

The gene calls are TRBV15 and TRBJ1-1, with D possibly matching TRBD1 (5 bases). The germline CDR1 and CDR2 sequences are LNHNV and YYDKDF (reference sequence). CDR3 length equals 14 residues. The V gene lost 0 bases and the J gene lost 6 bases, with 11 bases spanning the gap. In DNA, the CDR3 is TGTGCCACCAGCAGAGATTCGACAGTTGCTGAAGCTTTCTTT. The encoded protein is CATSRDSTVAEAFF.

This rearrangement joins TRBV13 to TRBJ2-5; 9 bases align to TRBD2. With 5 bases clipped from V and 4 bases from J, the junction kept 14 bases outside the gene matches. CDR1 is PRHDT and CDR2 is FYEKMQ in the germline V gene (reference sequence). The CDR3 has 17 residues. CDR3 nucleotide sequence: TGTGCCAGCAGCCGCGGGTTGGCGGGAGGGGGTGGAGAGACCCAGTACTTC. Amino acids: CASSRGLAGGGGETQYF.

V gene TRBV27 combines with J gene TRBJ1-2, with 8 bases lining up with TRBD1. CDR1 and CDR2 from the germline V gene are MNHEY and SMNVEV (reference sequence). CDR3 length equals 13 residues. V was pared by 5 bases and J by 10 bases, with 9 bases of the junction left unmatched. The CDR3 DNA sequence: TGTGCCAGCAGTCCCCGGACAGGGCTTCCCTACACCTTC. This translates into CASSPRTGLPYTF.

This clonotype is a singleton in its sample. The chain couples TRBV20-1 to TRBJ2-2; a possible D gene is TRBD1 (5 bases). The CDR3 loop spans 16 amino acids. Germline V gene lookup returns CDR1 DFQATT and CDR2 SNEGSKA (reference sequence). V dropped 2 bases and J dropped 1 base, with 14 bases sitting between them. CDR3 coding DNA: TGCAGTGCTAGATCAGACAGACTTCGGAACACCGGGGAGCTGTTTTTT. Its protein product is CSARSDRLRNTGELFF.

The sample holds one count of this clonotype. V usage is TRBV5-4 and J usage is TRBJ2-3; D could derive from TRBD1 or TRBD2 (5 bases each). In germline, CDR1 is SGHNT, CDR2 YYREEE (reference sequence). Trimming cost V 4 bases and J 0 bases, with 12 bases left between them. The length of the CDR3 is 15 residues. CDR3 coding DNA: TGTGCCAGCAGCCTTGGGGGTCCTAGCACAGATACGCAGTATTTT. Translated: CASSLGGPSTDTQYF.

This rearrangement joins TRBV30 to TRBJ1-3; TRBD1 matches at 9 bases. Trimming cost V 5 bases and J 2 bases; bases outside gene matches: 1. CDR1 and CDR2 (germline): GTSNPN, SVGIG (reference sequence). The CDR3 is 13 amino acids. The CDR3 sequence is CAWYRGPGNTIYF. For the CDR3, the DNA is TGTGCCTGGTACAGGGGGCCTGGAAACACCATATATTTT.

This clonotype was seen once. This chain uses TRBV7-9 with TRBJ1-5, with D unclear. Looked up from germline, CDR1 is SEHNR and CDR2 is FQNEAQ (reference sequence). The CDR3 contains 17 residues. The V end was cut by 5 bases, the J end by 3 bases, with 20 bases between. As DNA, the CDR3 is TGTGCCAGCAGCGCGTACTCCGGGCCATCGCCCAATCAGCCCCAGCATTTT. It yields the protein CASSAYSGPSPNQPQHF.

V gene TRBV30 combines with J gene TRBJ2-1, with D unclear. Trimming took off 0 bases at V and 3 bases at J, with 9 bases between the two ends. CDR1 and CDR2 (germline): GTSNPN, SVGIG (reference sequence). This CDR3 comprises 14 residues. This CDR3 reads CAWSVGGYYNEQFF. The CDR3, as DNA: TGTGCCTGGAGTGTAGGCGGATACTACAATGAGCAGTTCTTC. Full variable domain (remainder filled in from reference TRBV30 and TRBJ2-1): SQTIHQWPATLVQPVGSPLSLECTVEGTSNPNLYWYRQAAGRGLQLLFYSVGIGQISSEVPQNLSASRPQDRQFILSSKKLLLSDSGFYLCAWSVGGYYNEQFFGPGTRLTVL.

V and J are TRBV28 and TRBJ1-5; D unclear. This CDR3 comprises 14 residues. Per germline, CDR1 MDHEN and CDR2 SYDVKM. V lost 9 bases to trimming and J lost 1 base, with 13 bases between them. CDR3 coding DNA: TGTGCCAGTATTATAGACGGCAGCAATCAGCCCCAGCATTTT. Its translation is CASIIDGSNQPQHF.

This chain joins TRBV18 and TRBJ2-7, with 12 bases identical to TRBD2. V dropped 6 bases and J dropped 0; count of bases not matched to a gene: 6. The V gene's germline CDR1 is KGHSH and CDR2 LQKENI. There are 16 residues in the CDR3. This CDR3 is CASSGLAGTNSYEQYF. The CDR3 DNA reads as TGTGCCAGCTCCGGACTAGCGGGGACAAACTCCTACGAGCAGTACTTC. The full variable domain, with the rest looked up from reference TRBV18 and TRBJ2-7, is NAGVMQNPRHLVRRRGQEARLRCSPMKGHSHVYWYRQLPEEGLKFMVYLQKENIIDESGMPKERFSAEFPKEGPSILRIQQVVRGDSAAYFCASSGLAGTNSYEQYFGPGTRLTVT.

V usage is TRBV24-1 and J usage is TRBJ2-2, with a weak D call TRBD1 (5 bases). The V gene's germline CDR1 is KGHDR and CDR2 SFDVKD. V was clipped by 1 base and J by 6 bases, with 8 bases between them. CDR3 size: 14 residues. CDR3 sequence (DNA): TGTGCCACCAGTGATTTTAAGGGGTCCGGGGAGCTGTTTTTT. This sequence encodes CATSDFKGSGELFF.

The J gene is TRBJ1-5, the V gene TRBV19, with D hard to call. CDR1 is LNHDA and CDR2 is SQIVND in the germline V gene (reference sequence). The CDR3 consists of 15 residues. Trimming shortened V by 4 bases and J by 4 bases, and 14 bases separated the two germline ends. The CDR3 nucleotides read TGTGCCAGTAGTAATACCAGAAAAGGAAATCAGCCCCAGCATTTT. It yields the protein CASSNTRKGNQPQHF.

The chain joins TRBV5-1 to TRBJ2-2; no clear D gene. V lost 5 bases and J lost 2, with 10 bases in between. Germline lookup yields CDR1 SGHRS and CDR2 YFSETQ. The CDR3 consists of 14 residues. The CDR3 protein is CASSFNPNTGELFF. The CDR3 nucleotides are TGCGCCAGCAGTTTTAACCCTAACACCGGGGAGCTGTTTTTT. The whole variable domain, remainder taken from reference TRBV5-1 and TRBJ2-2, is KAGVTQTPRYLIKTRGQQVTLSCSPISGHRSVSWYQQTPGQGLQFLFEYFSETQRNKGNFPGRFSGRQFSNSRSEMNVSTLELGDSALYLCASSFNPNTGELFFGEGSRLTVL.

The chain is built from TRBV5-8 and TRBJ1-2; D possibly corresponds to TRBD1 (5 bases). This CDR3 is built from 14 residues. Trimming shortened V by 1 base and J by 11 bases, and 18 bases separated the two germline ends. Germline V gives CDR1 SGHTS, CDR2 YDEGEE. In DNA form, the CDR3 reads TGTGCCAGCAGCTTGACGGTTATGGGGGTCCCTTACACCTTC. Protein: CASSLTVMGVPYTF.

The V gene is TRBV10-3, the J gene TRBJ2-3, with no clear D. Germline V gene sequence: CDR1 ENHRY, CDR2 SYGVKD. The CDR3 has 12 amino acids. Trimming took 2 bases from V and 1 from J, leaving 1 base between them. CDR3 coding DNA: TGTGCCATCAGTGAGGGCACAGATACGCAGTATTTT. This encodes CAISEGTDTQYF.